The clone carrying this TCR beta chain is termed medium-sized (0.01 to 0.1%). Distinct nucleotide sequences in the sample also encode this CDR3. This CDR3 comprises 15 residues. Germline V CDR1 and CDR2: SGHVS, FQNEAQ. J gave up 0 bases and V 5 bases, and 3 bases lay outside the gene matches. The protocol was immunoSEQ multiplex PCR, while the TCRdb copy is restricted to in-frame clones and leaves out a portion. The sample holds about 10,000 clones, more than 75% seen once. Treatment here: randomized to nivolumab then ipilimumab (arm A) or the reverse (arm B). The record originates from a study of sequential checkpoint blockade in melanoma.

The chain employs TRBV7-8 and TRBJ2-7; TRBD1 matches 11 bases. Sequences were derived from CD8+ T cells sorted from blood (inferred from file names), sampled from a patient given nivolumab and ipilimumab in sequence. The sequence was obtained from a human donor with melanoma. CDR3 sequence: CASSPGTGGSYEQYF. The CDR3 DNA sequence: TGTGCCAGCAGCCCAGGGACAGGGGGCTCCTACGAGCAGTACTTC.